A single sample gave rise to the 22 T cell receptor beta chains below, sequenced in a study of T cell repertoires in cytomegalovirus infection. MiXCR, run by TCRdb on the reads, gives a single entry per CDR3 protein. Among 100,000 to 150,000 distinct CDR3 sequences listed, about 32% were seen once. Their antigens are not known. The sequencing here drew on CD8+ T cells from cultured PBMCs, taken from culture after CMV antigen stimulation. The receptors were sampled from a human donor in good health (CMV status not recorded). Some clones in this sample may be carry-over from other donors' samples.

In this sample, this clonotype turned up a few times. The genes are TRBV19 and TRBJ2-7; D might be TRBD1 (6 bases). Germline lookup yields CDR1 LNHDA and CDR2 SQIVND (reference sequence). With 4 bases removed from V and 0 bases from J, the gap between germline ends came to 16 bases. This CDR3 is 16 amino acids long. Here the CDR3 reads CASSTTTGSGSYEQYF. The CDR3 DNA follows: TGTGCCAGTAGTACTACGACAGGTTCCGGCTCCTACGAGCAGTACTTC.

The chain couples TRBV11-2 to TRBJ1-2; no reliable D call. CDR1 is SGHAT and CDR2 is FQNNGV in the germline V gene. V lost 0 bases and J 0 bases, leaving 14 bases between the germline ends. The CDR3 covers 17 residues. The CDR3 DNA reads TGTGCCAGCAGCTTAGAACCAGGCGCAATGACTAACTATGGCTACACCTTC. It specifies CASSLEPGAMTNYGYTF.

The table lists this clonotype with many counts. The chain couples TRBV10-3 to TRBJ2-3; 7 nucleotides match TRBD2. The germline V gene has CDR1 ENHRY and CDR2 SYGVKD. CDR3 length equals 14 residues. Germline trimming cut 7 bases from V and 2 bases from J; bases unmatched to any gene: 6. The chain's CDR3 is CAIKLSGATDTQYF. Written as DNA, the CDR3 is TGTGCCATCAAACTCAGCGGGGCCACAGATACGCAGTATTTT.

This sequence joins TRBV18 and TRBJ2-1; TRBD1 aligns across 7 bases. V gave up 3 bases and J gave up 0 bases; unmatched junction bases: 5. Germline CDR1 KGHSH, CDR2 LQKENI. This CDR3 has 16 residues. The CDR3 spells CASSPRDRSSYNEQFF. The DNA for the CDR3 is TGTGCCAGCTCACCGAGGGACAGAAGCTCCTACAATGAGCAGTTCTTC.

This chain joins TRBV9 and TRBJ2-2, with D perhaps TRBD1 or TRBD2 (6 bases each). In germline, CDR1 is SGDLS, CDR2 YYNGEE. The V and J ends lost 0 bases and 4 bases respectively, with 7 bases between them. This CDR3 spans 14 amino acids. DNA for the CDR3: TGTGCCAGCAGCGTAGAGGGGGGCACCGGGGAGCTGTTTTTT. It yields the protein CASSVEGGTGELFF.

CDR3 in DNA: TGCGCCAGCAGCCTCAGAATTAACTATGGCTACACCTTC. Amino acids: CASSLRINYGYTF. The rearrangement joins TRBV4-1 to TRBJ1-2; D gene ambiguous. Looked up from germline, CDR1 is MGHRA and CDR2 is YSYEKL. Trimming stripped 4 bases from V and 1 base from J, with 7 bases between. This CDR3 contains 13 residues.

The chain employs TRBV4-1 and TRBJ1-1, with 8 bases identical to TRBD1. There are 16 residues in the CDR3. Germline values: CDR1 MGHRA, CDR2 YSYEKL. The V gene end was trimmed by 3 bases and the J gene end by 0 bases; junction bases not matched to a gene: 6. The CDR3 sequence is CASSHYRGGMNTEAFF. DNA of the CDR3: TGCGCCAGCAGCCATTACAGGGGGGGAATGAACACTGAAGCTTTCTTT.

The J gene is TRBJ1-1, the V gene TRBV7-9; D is unresolved. This CDR3 contains 14 residues. Germline CDR1 and CDR2: SEHNR and FQNEAQ (reference sequence). Trimming pared 6 bases from V and 2 bases from J, leaving 13 bases between. CDR3 in amino acids: CASRATGGNTEAFF. The CDR3 DNA sequence: TGTGCCAGCAGGGCCACCGGCGGAAACACTGAAGCTTTCTTT.

This clonotype was detected only a few times. J is TRBJ1-3 and V is TRBV11-2, with TRBD1 matching 9 bases. Per germline, CDR1 SGHAT and CDR2 FQNNGV. The CDR3 is 18 residues long. Trimming removed 8 bases from V and 4 bases from J; junction bases left unmatched: 18. CDR3 sequence (DNA): TGTGCCAGCGGCTCTCAAGCCGGGACAGGGTTATACGGAAACACCATATATTTT. It translates to CASGSQAGTGLYGNTIYF. Looking up the rest from reference TRBV11-2 and TRBJ1-3 gives the full variable domain: EAGVAQSPRYKIIEKRQSVAFWCNPISGHATLYWYQQILGQGPKLLIQFQNNGVVDDSQLPKDRFSAERLKGVDSTLKIQPAKLEDSAVYLCASGSQAGTGLYGNTIYFGEGSWLTVV.

The CDR3 bases are TGTGCCAGCAGCTCCGGGGACAGCCTCTCCTACGAGCAGTACTTC. It codes for CASSSGDSLSYEQYF. The chain couples TRBV7-2 to TRBJ2-7; TRBD1 matches 7 bases. Trimming cost V 4 bases and J 0 bases; bases outside gene matches: 6. The CDR3 totals 15 residues. CDR1 is SGHTA, CDR2 FQGNSA, per germline.

This clonotype was seen at least ten times. This chain connects TRBV7-9 to TRBJ2-5; 9 nucleotides line up with TRBD2. Per the germline V gene, CDR1 is SEHNR and CDR2 is FQNEAQ (reference sequence). This CDR3 has 17 amino acids. J lost 3 bases, V lost 5 bases, and 13 bases had no gene match. The CDR3 DNA is TGTGCCAGCAGCCTCCGCGTCGCTAGCGGGACTGAAGAGACCCAGTACTTC. Protein product: CASSLRVASGTEETQYF.

The chain has TRBV7-6 and TRBJ2-2; the match to TRBD2 covers 13 bases. Germline loops: CDR1 SGHVS, CDR2 FNYEAQ. The ends lost 3 bases at V and 0 bases at J; junction bases unmatched: 1. CDR3 length: 17 amino acids. CDR3 nucleotide sequence: TGTGCCAGCAGCTTGACTAGCGGGGGGCCGAACACCGGGGAGCTGTTTTTT. It translates to CASSLTSGGPNTGELFF.

Note on this clonotype: A much larger clonotype is one base distant, so this may be a read error. This sequence joins TRBV27 and TRBJ1-4; 10 positions agree with TRBD1. Germline V gives CDR1 MNHEY, CDR2 SMNVEV (reference sequence). The CDR3 loop spans 15 amino acids. CDR3 sequence (DNA): TGTGCCAGCAGTCCTTGGACAGGGGGAGGTGAAAATCTGTTTTTT. Protein: CASSPWTGGGENLFF.

This chain links TRBV12-3 or TRBV12-4 with TRBJ2-3; D unclear. CDR3 length: 16 amino acids. The ends were cut back, 5 bases at V and 0 bases at J, with 15 bases in the middle. This CDR3 reads CASSPDGGPSTDTQYF. CDR3 sequence (DNA): TGTGCCAGCAGTCCCGATGGCGGTCCTAGCACAGATACGCAGTATTTT.

V and J are TRBV4-2 and TRBJ2-2; D may be TRBD1 (7 bases). With 0 bases removed from V and 5 bases from J, the gap between germline ends came to 10 bases. The CDR3 sequence is 15 residues long. Germline V lookup: CDR1 LGHNA, CDR2 YNFKEQ. CDR3: CASSQEQGGTGELFF. The CDR3 DNA follows: TGTGCCAGCAGCCAAGAGCAGGGGGGAACCGGGGAGCTGTTTTTT.

The chain links TRBV7-3 to TRBJ2-5; D gene uncertain. Per the germline V gene, CDR1 is SGHTA and CDR2 is FQGTGA. V was clipped by 1 base and J by 2 bases, with 11 bases between them. This CDR3 has 15 amino acids. CDR3 in DNA: TGTGCCAGCAGCTTAAGGTTACCCAAGCAAGAGACCCAGTACTTC. This gives the protein CASSLRLPKQETQYF.

This clonotype was counted between two and nine times. V gene TRBV5-4 combines with J gene TRBJ1-1; D perhaps matches TRBD1 (5 bases). CDR3 length equals 16 residues. Germline CDR1 reads SGHNT; CDR2 reads YYREEE (reference sequence). Trimming removed 7 bases at V and 1 base at J, with 20 bases between. The DNA of the CDR3 is TGTGCCAGCCGTCAGGATAACAGGAAATCGAACACTGAAGCTTTCTTT. Translation: CASRQDNRKSNTEAFF.

This chain links TRBV7-8 with TRBJ2-3, with D hard to call. Trimming shortened V by 5 bases and J by 6 bases, and 6 bases separated the two germline ends. Germline V gene data show CDR1 as SGHVS and CDR2 as FQNEAQ. The CDR3 runs to 11 residues. The CDR3 spells CASSPRDTQYF. The DNA for the CDR3 is TGTGCCAGCAGCCCTCGGGATACGCAGTATTTT.

V usage is TRBV4-3 and J usage is TRBJ1-5, with 8 bases identical to TRBD1. Germline CDR1 is LGHNA and CDR2 is YSLEER. This CDR3 has 19 amino acids. The V gene end was trimmed by 4 bases and the J gene end by 6 bases; junction bases not matched to a gene: 20. Here the CDR3 DNA reads TGCGCCAGCAGCCTTTACGTCGAACACAGGGGGGGGGGCACTCAGCCCCAGCATTTT. Amino acids: CASSLYVEHRGGGTQPQHF.

Only a few counts were recorded for this clonotype. The chain recombines TRBV5-4 with TRBJ2-1, with no clear D. The CDR3 covers 13 residues. Trimming stripped 2 bases from V and 8 bases from J, with 11 bases between. CDR1 and CDR2 (germline): SGHNT, YYREEE (reference sequence). CDR3 loop: CASSLTPLDEQFF. The CDR3 DNA sequence: TGTGCCAGCAGCTTAACACCCCTGGATGAGCAGTTCTTC.

J is TRBJ2-7 and V is TRBV20-1; 9 bases are shared with TRBD1. V gave up 4 bases and J gave up 2 bases; unmatched junction bases: 9. Looked up from germline, CDR1 is DFQATT and CDR2 is SNEGSKA (reference sequence). The length of the CDR3 is 15 residues. CDR3 sequence (DNA): TGCAGTGCTAATGGGGGACAGGGCAGAGCCTACGAGCAGTACTTC. Translation gives CSANGGQGRAYEQYF.

This clonotype was seen a few times. The genes are TRBV2 and TRBJ2-1; 8 bases fit TRBD2. Germline V CDR1 and CDR2: SNHLY, FYNNEI. Germline trimming cut 10 bases from V and 7 bases from J; bases unmatched to any gene: 12. This CDR3 has 14 amino acids. CDR3 DNA: TGTGCCACCCCACGCCGGACTAGCAAAAATGAGCAGTTCTTC. Protein: CATPRRTSKNEQFF.